Each of the 7 T cell receptor beta chains below was sequenced from the same sample in a study of T cells after yellow fever vaccination. TCRdb recomputed calls from the 5' RACE reads with MiXCR, one row per CDR3 protein. The sample has about 85,000 distinct CDR3 sequences; 13% are singletons. The input for sequencing was CD8+ T cells not binding an NS4B(214-222) dextramer, sorted from PBMCs, taken approximately 20 days after the first yellow fever vaccination. These receptors originate from a man younger than 35 who received the YFV17D yellow fever vaccine.

V and J are TRBV6-1 and TRBJ1-2, with a possible D match to TRBD1 (5 bases). There are 19 residues in the CDR3. Germline V gene lookup returns CDR1 MNHNS and CDR2 SASEGT. The germline V and J ends were trimmed by 5 bases and 4 bases, with 29 bases remaining between them. CDR3 in DNA: TGTGCCAGCAGTCCCTATGACAAAATGGTGACAGAAGATTTCTATGGCTACACCTTC. It specifies CASSPYDKMVTEDFYGYTF.

The V call is TRBV9, the J call TRBJ2-3, with D possibly being TRBD2 (6 bases). V shed 6 bases and J shed 0 bases, with 11 bases lying between them. The CDR3 sequence is 14 residues long. From germline, CDR1 is SGDLS and CDR2 YYNGEE. CDR3 bases: TGTGCCAGCACTTGGGAGGACAGCACAGATACGCAGTATTTT. This encodes CASTWEDSTDTQYF.

This clonotype is categorized as medium-sized. The CDR3 DNA sequence: TGTGCCAGCAGTGACGGGACTAGCACCGGGGAGCTGTTTTTT. Its translation: CASSDGTSTGELFF. The chain combines TRBV6-4 with TRBJ2-2, with 8 bases matching TRBD2. The J segment lost 4 bases and the V segment lost 2 bases, leaving 0 bases of the junction unmatched. The CDR3 extends over 14 amino acids. Germline V CDR1 and CDR2: MRHNA, SNTAGT.

This clonotype was seen repeatedly, ten times or more. V is TRBV6-4 and J is TRBJ2-3; tentative D call: TRBD2 (6 bases). CDR3 length: 14 residues. V was pared by 6 bases and J by 0 bases, with 10 bases between. Germline lookup yields CDR1 MRHNA and CDR2 SNTAGT. CDR3 sequence: CASRAGTSTDTQYF. DNA of the CDR3: TGTGCCAGCAGGGCCGGGACTAGCACAGATACGCAGTATTTT.

This clonotype occurred a few times. The chain recombines TRBV11-1 with TRBJ2-3; TRBD2 is a possible D gene (5 bases). Germline V lookup: CDR1 SGHAT, CDR2 FQDESV (reference sequence). The CDR3 contains 19 residues. V shed 5 bases and J shed 3 bases, with 27 bases lying between them. The DNA of the CDR3 is TGTGCCAGCAGCGCACCCTACCCCGGCGGGCAATCCCAGACAGATACGCAGTATTTT. As protein: CASSAPYPGGQSQTDTQYF.

The chain combines TRBV24-1 with TRBJ2-1, with 8 bases aligning to TRBD1. The trim removed 7 bases at V and 1 base at J, leaving 8 bases unmatched. From germline, CDR1 is KGHDR and CDR2 SFDVKD. This CDR3 contains 16 residues. The DNA for the CDR3 is TGTGCCACCAGGCCCTCAACAGGGGGATCCTACAATGAGCAGTTCTTC. Protein: CATRPSTGGSYNEQFF.

The chain has TRBV29-1 and TRBJ2-1; TRBD2 aligns across 7 bases. V lost 6 bases, J lost 7 bases, and 12 bases stayed unmatched. CDR3 length: 14 amino acids. Germline V CDR1 and CDR2: SQVTM, ANQGSEA. The CDR3 DNA follows: TGCAGCGTGCGGGGGTATAAGGGAGCTAATGAGCAGTTCTTC. Protein: CSVRGYKGANEQFF.